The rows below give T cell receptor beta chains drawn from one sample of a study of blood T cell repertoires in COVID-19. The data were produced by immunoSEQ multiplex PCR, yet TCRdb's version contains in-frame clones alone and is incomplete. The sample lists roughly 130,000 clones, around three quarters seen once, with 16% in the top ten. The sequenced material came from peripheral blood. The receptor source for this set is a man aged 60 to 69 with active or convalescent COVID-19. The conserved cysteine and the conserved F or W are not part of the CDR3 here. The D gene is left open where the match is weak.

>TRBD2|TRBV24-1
ATSDLPKAGVRTGELF
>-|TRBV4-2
ASSQVGGHGYT
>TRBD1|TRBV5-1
ASSFGQDTDTQY
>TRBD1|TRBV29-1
SVDRDRAGELF
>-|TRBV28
ASSLGGYGYT
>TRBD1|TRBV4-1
ASSQVGADRGRGGLF
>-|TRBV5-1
ASSVGPRGQF
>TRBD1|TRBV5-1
ASSLGGGSQPQH
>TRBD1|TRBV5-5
ASSLALTGIVNTEAF
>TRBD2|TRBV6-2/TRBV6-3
ASSGRGTPYEQY
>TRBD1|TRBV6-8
AGRDGTVGQPQH
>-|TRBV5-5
ASSSRLDVSQY
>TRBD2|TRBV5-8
ASSPGTSGRFTGELF
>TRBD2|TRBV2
ASFSGRPPYEQY
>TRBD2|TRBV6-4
ASSDSLAGANEQF
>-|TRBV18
ASSPPVSVNTEAF
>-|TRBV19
ASHRTHQGLRQPQH
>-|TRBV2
ASSEGGSAFYEQY
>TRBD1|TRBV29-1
SVTGTAHTEAF
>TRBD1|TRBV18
ASSPDRNRGSNEQF
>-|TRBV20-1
SASPDYGYT
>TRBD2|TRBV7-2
ASSLRRENEQY
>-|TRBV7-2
ASSETAYNSPLH
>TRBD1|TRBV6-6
ASSAPTGTGDSPLH
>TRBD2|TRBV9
ASSVDPSGSVTGELF
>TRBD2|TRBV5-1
ASSGRGVSLGETQY
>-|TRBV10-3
AISESTARNQPQH
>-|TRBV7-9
ASSTTGNQPQH
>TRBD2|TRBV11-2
ASSLSGSFPSYEQY
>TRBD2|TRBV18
ASSPLSGAIQAYEQY
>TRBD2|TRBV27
ASSWTSGRETQY
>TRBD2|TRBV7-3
ASSLGQGGLAGGDTQY
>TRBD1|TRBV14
ASSQKRGHNYT
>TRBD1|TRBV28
ASSPTGGSNQPQH
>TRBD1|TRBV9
ASSVEQGAVSPLH
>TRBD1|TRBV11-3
ASSPDLQGTGLTTYEQY
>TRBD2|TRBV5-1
ASSAGVSYQETQY
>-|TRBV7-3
ASSLVRSEQF
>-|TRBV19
ASRASGTDTQY
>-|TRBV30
AWKTSVWETQY
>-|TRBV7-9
ASSLAGLAYNEQF
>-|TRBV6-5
ASSPSEGGYNEQF
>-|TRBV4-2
ASSQEGSGWGLAKNIQY
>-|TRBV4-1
ASSPHLGTTGDGGNTIY
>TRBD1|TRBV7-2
ASSITIRGDTQY
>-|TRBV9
ASSSLAPGELF
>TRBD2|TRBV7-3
ASSKTSGGTNTQY
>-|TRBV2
ASSEAAGGLRETQY
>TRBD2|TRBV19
ASSGTSGSRNEQY
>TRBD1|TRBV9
ASSSTGGNNSPLH